Listed below are T cell receptor beta chains from one sample, sequenced in a study of blood T cell repertoires in COVID-19. Sequenced by immunoSEQ multiplex PCR; TCRdb stores in-frame clones only, minus some. The table lists about 100,000 clones, approximately 83% of them singletons. Sequencing input: peripheral blood. The receptor source for this set is a woman older than 75 with active or convalescent COVID-19. CDR3s include the opening cysteine and the closing phenylalanine or tryptophan. D genes are given only for firm matches. A row's size may be missing; if present it is once, few, many or a size class.

cdr3_length	v_call	clone_size	j_call	d_call	cdr3_aa	cdr3_nt
15	TRBV4-3	-	TRBJ2-7	TRBD2	CASSQQAGRENEQYF	TGCGCCAGCAGCCAGCAAGCCGGGAGGGAGAACGAGCAGTACTTC
16	TRBV24-1	once	TRBJ2-1	TRBD1	CATSDPTGDSYNEQFF	TGTGCCACCAGTGACCCCACAGGGGATTCGTACAATGAGCAGTTCTTC
13	TRBV14	once	TRBJ1-2	-	CASSRGLTYGYTF	TGTGCCAGCAGCCGAGGGTTGACCTATGGCTACACCTTC
14	TRBV4-1	-	TRBJ2-5	-	CASSQVRGGETQYF	TGCGCCAGCAGCCAAGTTAGGGGAGGAGAGACCCAGTACTTC
15	TRBV7-2	once	TRBJ2-5	TRBD2	CASSLGRGGLETQYF	TGTGCCAGCAGCTTGGGGCGGGGGGGTCTTGAGACCCAGTACTTC
13	TRBV7-3	-	TRBJ2-3	-	CASSPRLADTQYF	TGTGCCAGCAGCCCAAGACTAGCAGATACGCAGTATTTT
15	TRBV11-2	-	TRBJ2-1	TRBD2	CASSLFSGRGDEQFF	TGTGCCAGCAGCTTATTCAGCGGGAGAGGCGATGAGCAGTTCTTC
11	TRBV2	once	TRBJ2-1	-	CASNRNTEQFF	TGTGCCAGCAACAGAAACACTGAGCAGTTCTTC
18	TRBV21-1	-	TRBJ2-1	-	CASSKVQGSVSSYNEQFF	TGTGCCAGCAGCAAAGTCCAGGGGTCCGTTAGCTCCTACAATGAGCAGTTCTTC
15	TRBV6-5	-	TRBJ1-3	TRBD1	CASSSTGGSGNTIYF	TGTGCCAGCAGTTCCACAGGGGGCAGTGGAAACACCATATATTTT
16	TRBV7-6	-	TRBJ2-1	TRBD1	CASSLNWDRTLNEQFF	TGTGCCAGCAGCCTAAACTGGGACAGGACCCTCAATGAGCAGTTCTTC
14	TRBV19	once	TRBJ1-1	TRBD1	CASRSHDRVTEAFF	TGTGCCAGTAGATCTCATGACAGGGTCACTGAAGCTTTCTTT
16	TRBV27	-	TRBJ2-5	TRBD2	CASSLKREDYQETQYF	TGTGCCAGCAGTTTGAAACGGGAGGACTACCAAGAGACCCAGTACTTC
16	TRBV5-6	once	TRBJ1-1	-	CASSQGAGTLNTEAFF	TGTGCCAGCAGCCAAGGGGCTGGGACATTGAACACTGAAGCTTTCTTT
15	TRBV3-1/TRBV3-2	-	TRBJ2-3	-	CASSQGWASTDTQYF	TGTGCCAGCAGCCAAGGGTGGGCTAGCACAGATACGCAGTATTTT
16	TRBV5-1	once	TRBJ1-3	-	CASSLGTGSSGNTIYF	TGCGCCAGCAGCTTAGGAACAGGGAGCTCTGGAAACACCATATATTTT
12	TRBV10-2	-	TRBJ1-1	TRBD1	CATGTANTEAFF	TGCGCCACCGGGACAGCAAACACTGAAGCTTTCTTT
16	TRBV28	-	TRBJ1-2	-	CASSRAGSYGDYGYTF	TGTGCCAGCAGCCGTGCCGGGTCCTACGGGGACTATGGCTACACCTTC
16	TRBV28	-	TRBJ2-3	-	CASTPAGHSRPDTQYF	TGTGCCAGCACCCCAGCAGGGCACTCACGACCGGATACGCAGTATTTT
15	TRBV20-1	-	TRBJ1-1	TRBD1	CSASATGAMNTEAFF	TGCAGTGCTAGTGCGACAGGGGCCATGAACACTGAAGCTTTCTTT
13	TRBV24-1	-	TRBJ2-5	TRBD2	CATSRAGVETQYF	TGTGCCACCAGTAGAGCGGGAGTAGAGACCCAGTACTTC
14	TRBV6-2/TRBV6-3	-	TRBJ1-5	TRBD1	CASSRQGGNQPQHF	TGTGCCAGCAGCCGGCAGGGGGGCAATCAGCCCCAGCATTTT
14	TRBV3-1/TRBV3-2	few	TRBJ1-4	-	CASSRDSRSEKLFF	TGTGCCAGCAGCCGGGACTCTAGAAGCGAAAAACTGTTTTTT
14	TRBV3-1/TRBV3-2	-	TRBJ2-7	TRBD2	CASSLSGGASEQYF	TGTGCCAGCAGCCTTAGCGGGGGGGCTTCCGAGCAGTACTTC
15	TRBV5-5	-	TRBJ2-1	TRBD1	CASSLIGTGGWGQFF	TGTGCCAGCAGCTTGATCGGGACAGGGGGCTGGGGGCAGTTCTTC
14	TRBV6-1	-	TRBJ1-2	TRBD1	CASSERNQGQGHTF	TGTGCCAGCAGTGAACGGAACCAGGGACAGGGGCACACATTC
15	TRBV7-9	-	TRBJ2-2	TRBD1	CAIKLRGLLAGELFF	TGTGCCATAAAACTCAGGGGGCTCTTAGCCGGGGAGCTGTTTTTT
12	TRBV28	-	TRBJ2-7	-	CASSLYLYEQYF	TGTGCCAGCAGTTTATATCTCTACGAGCAGTACTTC
15	TRBV2	-	TRBJ1-5	TRBD1	CASSADRGSNQPQHF	TGTGCCAGCAGTGCGGACAGGGGAAGCAATCAGCCCCAGCATTTT
13	TRBV6-5	-	TRBJ2-5	-	CASSYFPGETQYF	TGTGCCAGCAGTTACTTCCCCGGGGAGACCCAGTACTTC
18	TRBV10-3	-	TRBJ2-6	TRBD1	CAIRNRDSHLSGANVLTF	TGTGCCATCAGAAACCGGGACAGCCACCTCTCTGGGGCCAACGTCCTGACTTTC